Presented here are 23 T cell receptor beta chains from one specimen sequenced in a study of T cell repertoires in cytomegalovirus infection. TCRdb passed the reads through MiXCR, listing each CDR3 protein once. The repertoire holds fewer than 550,000 distinct CDR3 sequences, with 11% as singletons. Material: PBMCs. Every receptor here comes from a human donor in good health (CMV status not recorded). Some clones in this sample may be carry-over from other donors' samples.

As concerns this clonotype: Since the CDR3 does not end with the conserved phenylalanine or tryptophan, this likely comes from a read error. The gene calls are TRBV28 and TRBJ1-5; no definite D call. With 7 bases removed from V and 7 bases from J, the gap between germline ends came to 14 bases. The CDR3 contains 13 residues. Germline assignment: CDR1 MDHEN and CDR2 SYDVKM. The CDR3 DNA sequence: TGTGCCAGCAAAAGACATAGCCGGCAGCCCCAGCATATT. As protein: CASKRHSRQPQHI.

This clonotype was seen repeatedly, ten times or more. The chain links TRBV28 to TRBJ2-2; TRBD2 matches 7 bases. V lost 4 bases, J lost 3 bases, and 5 bases stayed unmatched. The germline gives CDR1 MDHEN, CDR2 SYDVKM. CDR3 length: 15 amino acids. CDR3 sequence reads: CASSSAGVDTGELFF. Here the CDR3 DNA reads TGTGCCAGCAGTTCGGCGGGAGTCGACACCGGGGAGCTGTTTTTT.

The chain employs TRBV19 and TRBJ1-5; D is unresolved. Germline lookup yields CDR1 LNHDA and CDR2 SQIVND (reference sequence). This CDR3 region has 11 residues. V lost 3 bases and J 9 bases, leaving 6 bases between the germline ends. The CDR3 protein is CASSIGGPQHF. In nucleotides, the CDR3 is TGTGCCAGTAGTATTGGAGGGCCCCAGCATTTT.

This clonotype appeared many times. The chain employs TRBV12-5 and TRBJ2-3, with D uncertain. This CDR3 is built from 12 residues. V was cut by 6 bases and J by 2 bases, with 6 bases left in between. Germline CDR1 is LGHNT and CDR2 is FRNRAP. The CDR3 sequence: CASGRDTDTQYF. The CDR3 region has the DNA TGTGCTAGTGGCCGCGACACAGATACGCAGTATTTT.

There are many counts of this clonotype. The V and J genes are TRBV11-2 and TRBJ2-7; TRBD1 is a possible D gene (6 bases). CDR1 and CDR2 from the germline V gene are SGHAT and FQNNGV. This CDR3 has 12 residues. Trimming took 5 bases from V and 5 from J, leaving 10 bases between them. In DNA form, the CDR3 reads TGTGCCAGCAGCCTCCGACAGGACGAGCAGTACTTC. Translating gives CASSLRQDEQYF.

Written as DNA, the CDR3 is TGTGCCAGCAGCTCCCTACAGGTTACGACTGAAGCTTTCTTT. Encoded protein: CASSSLQVTTEAFF. The chain combines TRBV7-9 with TRBJ1-1, with D tentatively TRBD1 (5 bases). Trimming shortened V by 4 bases and J by 5 bases, and 14 bases separated the two germline ends. CDR3 size: 14 residues. The germline V gene has CDR1 SEHNR and CDR2 FQNEAQ (reference sequence).

This clonotype appeared a few times. V is TRBV27 and J is TRBJ1-5; 8 positions agree with TRBD1. Trimming took 6 bases from V and 5 from J; bases not matched to a gene: 6. The CDR3 has 14 residues. CDR1 is MNHEY, CDR2 SMNVEV, per germline (reference sequence). The chain's CDR3 is CASSDRGPYQPQHF. DNA for the CDR3: TGTGCCAGCAGCGACAGGGGACCATATCAGCCCCAGCATTTT.

This clonotype was seen a few times. The V gene is TRBV28, the J gene TRBJ1-1; 8 bases fit TRBD1. This CDR3 has 13 amino acids. Looked up from germline, CDR1 is MDHEN and CDR2 is SYDVKM. Unmatched junction bases numbered 6, after V lost 6 bases and J lost 6 bases. The CDR3 loop is CASRGQAAPEAFF. The CDR3, as DNA: TGTGCCAGCAGGGGACAGGCTGCCCCTGAAGCTTTCTTT.

This clonotype appeared many times. V and J are TRBV6-6 and TRBJ2-1; perhaps TRBD1 as D (5 bases). The CDR3 is made up of 15 amino acids. V lost 6 bases to trimming and J lost 0 bases, with 12 bases between them. Germline CDR1 and CDR2: MNHNY and SVGAGI (reference sequence). CDR3 DNA: TGTGCCAGCAGGAACCCAGGGTCCTCCTACAATGAGCAGTTCTTC. It is translated as CASRNPGSSYNEQFF.

This clonotype was seen many times. V usage is TRBV7-2 and J usage is TRBJ1-4; D remains unclear. The V gene lost 5 bases and the J gene lost 6 bases, with 22 bases spanning the gap. The V gene's germline CDR1 is SGHTA and CDR2 FQGNSA. This CDR3 has 17 amino acids. The CDR3: CASSRHLGFGNDEKLFF. CDR3 DNA: TGTGCCAGCAGCCGACACCTTGGCTTCGGAAATGATGAAAAACTGTTTTTT.

There are a few counts of this clonotype. The rearrangement joins TRBV20-1 to TRBJ2-2; 7 nucleotides match TRBD1. In germline, CDR1 is DFQATT, CDR2 SNEGSKA (reference sequence). V dropped 5 bases and J dropped 7; count of bases not matched to a gene: 16. The CDR3 is 16 amino acids. The DNA of the CDR3 is TGCAGTGCTTCTACACCAGACAGGGTTGGTGGCGGGGAGCTGTTTTTT. As protein: CSASTPDRVGGGELFF.

This clonotype has a handful of counts. The chain couples TRBV11-2 to TRBJ1-1, with D uncertain. Germline CDR1 reads SGHAT; CDR2 reads FQNNGV. The CDR3 extends over 14 amino acids. Trimming took off 2 bases at V and 1 base at J, with 8 bases between the two ends. The CDR3 protein is CASSLSYQNTEAFF. The CDR3 region has the DNA TGTGCCAGCAGCTTATCCTACCAGAACACTGAAGCTTTCTTT.

This clonotype was picked up many times. V and J are TRBV7-3 and TRBJ2-1, with 15 positions matching TRBD2. Germline V gene lookup returns CDR1 SGHTA and CDR2 FQGTGA. V dropped 5 bases and J dropped 9; count of bases not matched to a gene: 5. CDR3 length: 15 residues. CDR3 coding DNA: TGTGCCAGCAGCCATGGACTAGCGGGAGGGGGTGAGCAGTTCTTC. The encoded protein is CASSHGLAGGGEQFF.

The rearrangement joins TRBV7-9 to TRBJ1-1; D is undetermined. Trimming removed 2 bases at V and 5 bases at J, with 30 bases between. Germline V gene lookup returns CDR1 SEHNR and CDR2 FQNEAQ (reference sequence). The CDR3 length is 20 residues. In DNA form, the CDR3 reads TGTGCCAGCAGCTTACGTTTACCGTCTTTGAGGTCCCCCAGAACGACTGAAGCTTTCTTT. This encodes CASSLRLPSLRSPRTTEAFF.

The V call is TRBV5-1, the J call TRBJ2-5; 10 bases align to TRBD1. The CDR3 is made up of 17 amino acids. CDR1 is SGHRS, CDR2 YFSETQ, per germline. V lost 3 bases and J lost 1; bases outside the gene matches: 9. The CDR3 nucleotides are TGCGCCAGCAGCTCAGGGAGGAGGGACAGGGGCCAAGAGACCCAGTACTTC. Translation: CASSSGRRDRGQETQYF.

The V gene is TRBV28, the J gene TRBJ2-3; 9 positions agree with TRBD2. The CDR3 length is 14 residues. Trimming cost V 8 bases and J 2 bases; bases outside gene matches: 5. Germline CDR1 and CDR2: MDHEN and SYDVKM. The CDR3, as DNA: TGTGCCAGCGTGCTAGCGGGACCCACAGATACGCAGTATTTT. Translation: CASVLAGPTDTQYF.

In this sample, this clonotype turned up a few times. For the CDR3, the DNA is TGCGCCAGCAGGCAGTCTCCGGGACAGGGCTATTCAGGTGAAGCTTTCTTT. Translating it yields CASRQSPGQGYSGEAFF. The chain is built from TRBV5-1 and TRBJ1-1; 9 bases fit TRBD1. Germline lookup yields CDR1 SGHRS and CDR2 YFSETQ. The CDR3 is 17 residues long. J lost 7 bases, V lost 5 bases, and 18 bases had no gene match.

There are many counts of this clonotype. V gene TRBV30 combines with J gene TRBJ2-7, with TRBD1 matching 7 bases. CDR3 length: 13 residues. J gave up 4 bases and V 4 bases, and 7 bases lay outside the gene matches. Germline lookup yields CDR1 GTSNPN and CDR2 SVGIG (reference sequence). The CDR3 DNA reads as TGTGCCTGGAAGAGGGACAGAACATACGAGCAGTACTTC. Protein sequence: CAWKRDRTYEQYF.

V is TRBV5-8 and J is TRBJ2-5; 12 bases line up with TRBD2. Trimming cost V 4 bases and J 6 bases; bases outside gene matches: 10. Germline values: CDR1 SGHTS, CDR2 YDEGEE. This CDR3 is built from 16 residues. In nucleotides, the CDR3 is TGTGCCAGCAGCCACCGACTAGCGGGAGATTTGAAGACCCAGTACTTC. Encoded protein: CASSHRLAGDLKTQYF. The full variable domain, in which reference TRBV5-8 and TRBJ2-5 provide the parts outside the CDR3, is EAGVTQSPTHLIKTRGQQATLRCSPISGHTSVYWYQQALGLGLQFLLWYDEGEERNRGNFPPRFSGRQFPNYSSELNVNALELEDSALYLCASSHRLAGDLKTQYFGPGTRLLVL.

This clonotype was counted many times. The CDR3 bases are TGTGCCAGCAGCTACCCCAAGACAGGGGGCAGCGATACGCAGTATTTT. This codes for CASSYPKTGGSDTQYF. The chain couples TRBV5-6 to TRBJ2-3, with 10 bases identical to TRBD1. V was clipped by 3 bases and J by 6 bases; unmatched bases: 10. CDR1 is SGHDT and CDR2 is YYEEEE in the germline V gene. The length of the CDR3 is 16 residues.

V is TRBV5-1 and J is TRBJ2-4, with D perhaps being TRBD1 or TRBD2 (5 bases each). Germline CDR1 is SGHRS and CDR2 is YFSETQ. The CDR3 sequence is 15 residues long. V was clipped by 4 bases and J by 5 bases, with 16 bases between them. The CDR3 nucleotides are TGCGCCAGCAGCCCCCGGGACCACCGGGAAAACATTCAGTACTTC. Translated: CASSPRDHRENIQYF.

The J gene is TRBJ2-4, the V gene TRBV5-6, with D hard to call. CDR3 length: 15 residues. CDR1 and CDR2 (germline): SGHDT, YYEEEE. Trimming removed 3 bases from V and 6 bases from J, with 16 bases in between. The CDR3, as DNA: TGTGCCAGCAGCTGGAAGGGCCTTCCTTTAAACATTCAGTACTTC. Its protein product is CASSWKGLPLNIQYF. Together with reference TRBV5-6 and TRBJ2-4, the CDR3 gives the full variable domain: DAGVTQSPTHLIKTRGQQVTLRCSPKSGHDTVSWYQQALGQGPQFIFQYYEEEERQRGNFPDRFSGHQFPNYSSELNVNALLLGDSALYLCASSWKGLPLNIQYFGAGTRLSVL.

In this sample, this clonotype turned up many times. V gene TRBV5-1 combines with J gene TRBJ2-3; TRBD2 agrees at 8 bases. CDR1 is SGHRS and CDR2 is YFSETQ in the germline V gene. CDR3 length: 17 amino acids. J was trimmed by 1 base and V by 0 bases; bases with no gene match: 7. This chain's CDR3 is CASSLARAGGGTDTQYF. In DNA, the CDR3 is TGCGCCAGCAGCTTGGCCCGGGCGGGAGGCGGCACAGATACGCAGTATTTT.